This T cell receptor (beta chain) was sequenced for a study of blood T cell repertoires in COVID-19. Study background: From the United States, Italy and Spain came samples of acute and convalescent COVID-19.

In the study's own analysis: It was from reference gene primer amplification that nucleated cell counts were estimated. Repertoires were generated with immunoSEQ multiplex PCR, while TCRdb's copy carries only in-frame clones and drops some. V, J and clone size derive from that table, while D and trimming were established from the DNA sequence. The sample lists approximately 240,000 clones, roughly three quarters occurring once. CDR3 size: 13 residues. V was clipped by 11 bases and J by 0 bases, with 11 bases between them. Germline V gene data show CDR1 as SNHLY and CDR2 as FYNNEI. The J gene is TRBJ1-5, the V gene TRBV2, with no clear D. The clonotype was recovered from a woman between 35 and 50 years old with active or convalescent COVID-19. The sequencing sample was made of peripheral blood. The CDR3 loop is CADAADSNQPQHF. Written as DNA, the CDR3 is TGTGCCGATGCGGCGGATAGCAATCAGCCCCAGCATTTT. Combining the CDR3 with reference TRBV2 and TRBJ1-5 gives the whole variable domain EPEVTQTPSHQVTQMGQEVILRCVPISNHLYFYWYRQILGQKVEFLVSFYNNEISEKSEIFDDQFSVERPDGSNFTLKIRSTKLEDSAMYFCADAADSNQPQHFGDGTRLSIL.